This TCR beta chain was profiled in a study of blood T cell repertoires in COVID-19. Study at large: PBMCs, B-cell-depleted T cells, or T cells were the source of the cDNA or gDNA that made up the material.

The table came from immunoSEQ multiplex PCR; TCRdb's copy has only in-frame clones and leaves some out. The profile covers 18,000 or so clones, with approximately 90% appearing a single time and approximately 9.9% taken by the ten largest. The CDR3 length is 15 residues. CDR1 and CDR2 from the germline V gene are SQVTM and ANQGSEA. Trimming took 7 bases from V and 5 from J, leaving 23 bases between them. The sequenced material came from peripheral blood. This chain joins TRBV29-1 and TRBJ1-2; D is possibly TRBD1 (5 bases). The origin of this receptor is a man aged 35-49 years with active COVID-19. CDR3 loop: CSARGQGVETYGYTF. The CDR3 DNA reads TGCAGCGCCCGCGGCCAGGGTGTCGAGACTTATGGCTACACCTTC.